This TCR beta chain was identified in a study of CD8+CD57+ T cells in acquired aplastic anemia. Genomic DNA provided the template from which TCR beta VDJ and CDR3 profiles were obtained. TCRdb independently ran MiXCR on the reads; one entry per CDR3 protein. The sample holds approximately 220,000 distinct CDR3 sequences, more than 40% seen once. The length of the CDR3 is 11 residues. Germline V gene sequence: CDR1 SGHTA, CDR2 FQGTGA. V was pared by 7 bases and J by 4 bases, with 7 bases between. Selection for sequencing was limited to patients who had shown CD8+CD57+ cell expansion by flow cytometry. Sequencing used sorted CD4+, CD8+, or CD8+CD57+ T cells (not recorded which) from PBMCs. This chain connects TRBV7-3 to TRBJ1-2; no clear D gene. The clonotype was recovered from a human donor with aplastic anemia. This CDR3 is CASMFGYGYTF. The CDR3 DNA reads TGTGCCAGCATGTTTGGCTATGGCTACACCTTC.